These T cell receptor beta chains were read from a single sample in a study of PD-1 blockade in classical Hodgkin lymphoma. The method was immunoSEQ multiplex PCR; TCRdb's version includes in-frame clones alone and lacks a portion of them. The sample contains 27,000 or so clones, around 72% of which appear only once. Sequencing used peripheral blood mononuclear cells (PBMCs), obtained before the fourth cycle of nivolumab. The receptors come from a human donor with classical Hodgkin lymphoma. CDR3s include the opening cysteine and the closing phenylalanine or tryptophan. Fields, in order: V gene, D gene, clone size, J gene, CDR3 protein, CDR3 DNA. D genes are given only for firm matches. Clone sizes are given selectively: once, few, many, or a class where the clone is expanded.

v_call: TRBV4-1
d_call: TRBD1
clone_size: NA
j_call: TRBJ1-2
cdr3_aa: CASRPTGTGGLGGYTF
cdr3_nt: TGCGCCAGCAGGCCGACCGGGACAGGGGGTTTAGGAGGCTACACCTTC

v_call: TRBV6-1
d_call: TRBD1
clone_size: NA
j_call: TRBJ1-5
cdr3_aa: CASSERDRGEQPQHF
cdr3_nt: TGTGCCAGCAGTGAGCGAGACAGGGGGGAACAGCCCCAGCATTTT

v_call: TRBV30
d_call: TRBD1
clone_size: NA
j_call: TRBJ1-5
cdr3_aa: CACGQGGGQPQHF
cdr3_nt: TGTGCCTGCGGACAGGGTGGGGGCCAGCCCCAGCATTTT

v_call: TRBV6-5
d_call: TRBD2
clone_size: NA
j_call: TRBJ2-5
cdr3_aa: CASSYSGLAGIETQYF
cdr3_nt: TGTGCCAGCAGTTATTCGGGACTAGCGGGAATAGAGACCCAGTACTTC

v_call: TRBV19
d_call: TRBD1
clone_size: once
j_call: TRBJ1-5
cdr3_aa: CASSGRTGAVGPQHF
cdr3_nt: TGTGCCAGTAGTGGTCGGACAGGGGCCGTGGGGCCCCAGCATTTT

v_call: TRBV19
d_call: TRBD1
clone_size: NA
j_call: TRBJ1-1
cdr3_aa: CASSIGGGAGTEAFF
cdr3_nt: TGTGCCAGTAGTATAGGAGGGGGCGCGGGTACTGAAGCTTTCTTT

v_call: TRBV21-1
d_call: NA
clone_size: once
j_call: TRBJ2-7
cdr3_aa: CASSKESDGQGTAYYEQYF
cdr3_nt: TGTGCCAGCAGCAAAGAAAGCGACGGACAGGGGACGGCCTATTACGAGCAGTACTTC

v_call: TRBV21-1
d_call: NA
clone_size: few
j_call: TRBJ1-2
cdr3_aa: CASEGTNYGYTF
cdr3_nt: TGTGCCAGCGAGGGGACTAACTATGGCTACACCTTC

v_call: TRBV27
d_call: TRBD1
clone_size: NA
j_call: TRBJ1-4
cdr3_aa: CASSGQGAPGEKLFF
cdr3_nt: TGTGCCAGCAGTGGTCAGGGGGCGCCGGGTGAAAAACTGTTTTTT

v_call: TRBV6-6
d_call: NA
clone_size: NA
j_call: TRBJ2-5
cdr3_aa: CASSDPIMETQYF
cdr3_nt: TGTGCCAGCAGTGACCCGATTATGGAGACCCAGTACTTC

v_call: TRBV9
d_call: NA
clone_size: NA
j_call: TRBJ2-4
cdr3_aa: CASSVEGHSLAKNIQYF
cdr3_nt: TGTGCCAGCAGCGTAGAGGGACACTCCCTAGCCAAAAACATTCAGTACTTC

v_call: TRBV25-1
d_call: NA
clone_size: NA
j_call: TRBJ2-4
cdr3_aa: CASSDFSGKNIQYF
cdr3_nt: TGTGCCAGCAGTGATTTCAGCGGCAAAAACATTCAGTACTTC

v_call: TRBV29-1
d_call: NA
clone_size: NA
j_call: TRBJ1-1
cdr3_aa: CSGSPGHNTEAFF
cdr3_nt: TGCAGCGGCAGTCCGGGCCACAACACTGAAGCTTTCTTT

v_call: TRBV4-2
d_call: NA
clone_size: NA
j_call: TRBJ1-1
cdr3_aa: CASSPQGRGTTEAFF
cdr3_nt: TGTGCCAGCAGCCCGCAGGGGCGAGGCACCACTGAAGCTTTCTTT

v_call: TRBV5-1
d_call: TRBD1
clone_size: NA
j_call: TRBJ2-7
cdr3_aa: CASSWGTGQYEQYF
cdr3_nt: TGCGCCAGCAGCTGGGGGACAGGACAATACGAGCAGTACTTC

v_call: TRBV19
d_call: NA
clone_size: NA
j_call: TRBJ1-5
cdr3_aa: CASGTWAVNQPQHF
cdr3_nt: TGTGCCAGTGGTACCTGGGCAGTCAATCAGCCCCAGCATTTT

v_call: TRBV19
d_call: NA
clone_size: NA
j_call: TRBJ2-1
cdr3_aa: CASSSSVNEQFF
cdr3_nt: TGTGCCAGTAGTTCATCAGTCAATGAGCAGTTCTTC

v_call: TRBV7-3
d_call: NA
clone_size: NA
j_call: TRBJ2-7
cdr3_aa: CASSLARGYEQYF
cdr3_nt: TGTGCCAGCAGCCTAGCGCGTGGGTACGAGCAGTACTTC

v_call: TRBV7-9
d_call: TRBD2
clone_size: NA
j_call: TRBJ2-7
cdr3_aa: CASSPRLAGVAEQYF
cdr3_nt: TGTGCCAGCAGCCCGCGACTAGCGGGGGTTGCCGAGCAGTACTTC

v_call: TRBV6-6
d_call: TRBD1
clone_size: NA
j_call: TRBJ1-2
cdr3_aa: CASLVGQGLYGYTF
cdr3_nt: TGTGCCAGCCTCGTCGGACAGGGCCTGTATGGCTACACCTTC

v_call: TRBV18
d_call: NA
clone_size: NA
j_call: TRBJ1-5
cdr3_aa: CASSRDNQPQHF
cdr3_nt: TGTGCCAGCTCACGGGATAATCAGCCCCAGCATTTT

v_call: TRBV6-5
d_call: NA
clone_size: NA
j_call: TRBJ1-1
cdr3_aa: CASSYYVTKGSEAFF
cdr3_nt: TGTGCCAGCAGTTACTATGTCACGAAAGGATCTGAAGCTTTCTTT

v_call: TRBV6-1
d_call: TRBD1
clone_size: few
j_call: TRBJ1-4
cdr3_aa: CASSGVDRVGKLFF
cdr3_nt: TGTGCCAGCAGTGGCGTTGACAGGGTCGGGAAACTGTTTTTT

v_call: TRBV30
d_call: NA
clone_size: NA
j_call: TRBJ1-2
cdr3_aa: CAWSVSVNYGYTF
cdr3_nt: TGTGCCTGGAGTGTATCGGTAAACTATGGCTACACCTTC

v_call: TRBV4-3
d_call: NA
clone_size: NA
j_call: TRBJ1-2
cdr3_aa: CASSQEGGTHYGYTF
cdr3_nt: TGCGCCAGCAGCCAAGAGGGTGGGACCCACTATGGCTACACCTTC

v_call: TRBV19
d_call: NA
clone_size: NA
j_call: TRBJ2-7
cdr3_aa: CASSIGGNRYEQYF
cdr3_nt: TGTGCCAGTAGTATAGGTGGAAACCGCTACGAGCAGTACTTC

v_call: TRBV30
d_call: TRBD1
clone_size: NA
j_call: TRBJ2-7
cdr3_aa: CAWGGQGHYEQYF
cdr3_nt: TGTGCCTGGGGAGGACAGGGACACTACGAGCAGTACTTC

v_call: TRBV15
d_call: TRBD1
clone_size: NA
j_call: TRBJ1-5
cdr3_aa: CATSRALDRVSQPQHF
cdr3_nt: TGTGCCACCAGCAGAGCCCTCGACAGGGTGTCTCAGCCCCAGCATTTT

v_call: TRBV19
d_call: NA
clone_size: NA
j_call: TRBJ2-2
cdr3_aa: CASRGGQGNTGELFF
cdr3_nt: TGTGCCAGTAGAGGTGGGCAGGGAAACACCGGGGAGCTGTTTTTT

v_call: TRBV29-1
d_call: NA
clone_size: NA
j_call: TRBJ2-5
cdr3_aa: CSVRHLQETQYF
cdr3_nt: TGCAGCGTTCGGCACCTCCAAGAGACCCAGTACTTC

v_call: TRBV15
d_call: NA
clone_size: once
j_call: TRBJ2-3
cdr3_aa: CATSRDNPTTDTQYF
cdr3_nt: TGTGCCACCAGCAGAGATAATCCCACGACAGATACGCAGTATTTT

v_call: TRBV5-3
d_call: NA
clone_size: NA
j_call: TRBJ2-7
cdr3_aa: CARSYDRRFYEQYF
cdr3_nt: TGTGCCAGAAGCTATGACAGGAGATTCTACGAGCAGTACTTC

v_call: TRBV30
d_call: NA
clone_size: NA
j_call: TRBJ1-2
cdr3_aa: CAWSLAEQYGYTF
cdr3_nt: TGTGCCTGGAGTCTGGCAGAACAATATGGCTACACCTTC

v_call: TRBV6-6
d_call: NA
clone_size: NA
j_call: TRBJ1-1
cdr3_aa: CASSTTVNTEAFF
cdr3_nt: TGTGCCAGCAGTACGACGGTGAACACTGAAGCTTTCTTT

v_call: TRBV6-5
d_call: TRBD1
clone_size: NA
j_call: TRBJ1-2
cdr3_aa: CASRPPGTENYGYTF
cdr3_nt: TGTGCCAGCAGACCTCCCGGGACAGAGAACTATGGCTACACCTTC

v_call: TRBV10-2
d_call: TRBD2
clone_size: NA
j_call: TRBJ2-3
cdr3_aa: CASSENRLAPTPDTQYF
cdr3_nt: TGCGCCAGCAGTGAGAATCGACTAGCTCCCACCCCAGATACGCAGTATTTT

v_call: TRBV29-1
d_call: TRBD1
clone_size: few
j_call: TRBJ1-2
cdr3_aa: CSVEIGSAGGDYGYTF
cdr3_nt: TGCAGCGTTGAAATTGGATCCGCAGGGGGCGACTATGGCTACACCTTC

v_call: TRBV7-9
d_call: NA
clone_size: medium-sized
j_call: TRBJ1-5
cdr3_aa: CASSLVEGQPQHF
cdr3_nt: TGTGCCAGCAGCTTAGTGGAAGGTCAGCCCCAGCATTTT

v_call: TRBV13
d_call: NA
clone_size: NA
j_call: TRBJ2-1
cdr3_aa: CASSRGRNGEQFF
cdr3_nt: TGTGCCAGCAGCAGGGGACGAAACGGTGAGCAGTTCTTC

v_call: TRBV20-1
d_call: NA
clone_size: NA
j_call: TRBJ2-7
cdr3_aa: CSAGPFQYF
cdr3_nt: TGCAGTGCCGGCCCCTTTCAGTACTTC

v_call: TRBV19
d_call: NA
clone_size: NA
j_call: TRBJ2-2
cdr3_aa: CASSSKPYTGELFF
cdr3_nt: TGTGCCAGTAGTAGCAAGCCCTACACCGGGGAGCTGTTTTTT

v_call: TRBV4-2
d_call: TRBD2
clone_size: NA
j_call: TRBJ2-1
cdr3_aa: CASSQHPGLAGGGSYNEQFF
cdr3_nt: TGTGCCAGCAGCCAGCACCCGGGACTAGCGGGAGGGGGCTCCTACAATGAGCAGTTCTTC

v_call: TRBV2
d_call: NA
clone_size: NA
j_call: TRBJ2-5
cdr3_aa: CASRDGGAGYQETQYF
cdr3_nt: TGTGCCAGCCGTGACGGAGGTGCGGGGTACCAAGAGACCCAGTACTTC